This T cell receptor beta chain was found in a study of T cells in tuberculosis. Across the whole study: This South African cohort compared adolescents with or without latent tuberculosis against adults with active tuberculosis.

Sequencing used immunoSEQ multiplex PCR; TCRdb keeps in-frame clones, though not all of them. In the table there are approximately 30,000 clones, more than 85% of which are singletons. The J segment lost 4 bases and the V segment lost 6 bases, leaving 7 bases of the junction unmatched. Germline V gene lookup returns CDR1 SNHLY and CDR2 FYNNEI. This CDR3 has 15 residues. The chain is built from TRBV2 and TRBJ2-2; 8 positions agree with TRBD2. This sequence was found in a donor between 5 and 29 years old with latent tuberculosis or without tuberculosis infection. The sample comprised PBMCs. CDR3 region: CASRKRERGTGELFF. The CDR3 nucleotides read TGTGCCAGCAGGAAGCGGGAGAGGGGCACCGGGGAGCTGTTTTTT.